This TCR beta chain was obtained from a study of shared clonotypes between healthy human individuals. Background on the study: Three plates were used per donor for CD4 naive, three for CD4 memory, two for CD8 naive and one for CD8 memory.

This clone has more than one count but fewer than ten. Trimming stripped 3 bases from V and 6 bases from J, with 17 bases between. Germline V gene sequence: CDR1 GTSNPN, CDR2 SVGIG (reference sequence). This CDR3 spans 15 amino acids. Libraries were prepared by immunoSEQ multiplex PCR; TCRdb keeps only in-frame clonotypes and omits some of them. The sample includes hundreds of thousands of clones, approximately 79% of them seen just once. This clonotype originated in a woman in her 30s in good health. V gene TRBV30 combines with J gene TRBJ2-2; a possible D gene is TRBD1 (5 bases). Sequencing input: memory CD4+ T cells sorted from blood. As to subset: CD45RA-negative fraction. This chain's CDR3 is CAWRGWGRVAGELFF. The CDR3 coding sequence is TGTGCCTGGAGAGGGTGGGGCAGGGTCGCCGGGGAGCTGTTTTTT.